The 15 T cell receptor beta chains below come from one sample, sequenced in a study of T cell repertoires in cytomegalovirus infection. MiXCR was run by TCRdb on the reads, yielding one entry per CDR3 protein. Seen here are around 170,000 distinct CDR3 sequences, approximately 17% observed once, and the top ten hold about 17%. Sequenced material: CD8+ T cells from PBMCs. The receptors originated from a human donor in good health (CMV status not recorded). Some clones in this sample may be carry-over from other donors' samples.

The rearrangement links TRBV12-5 to TRBJ1-2; D is uncertain. CDR3 length: 11 residues. The germline CDR1 and CDR2 sequences are LGHNT and FRNRAP. Between the trimmed V and J ends, which lost 6 bases and 12 bases, there was a span of 14 bases. This chain's CDR3 is CASGDIHHHTF. DNA for the CDR3: TGTGCTAGTGGAGACATTCATCACCACACCTTC. The whole variable domain, remainder taken from reference TRBV12-5 and TRBJ1-2, is DARVTQTPRHKVTEMGQEVTMRCQPILGHNTVFWYRQTMMQGLELLAYFRNRAPLDDSGMPKDRFSAEMPDATLATLKIQPSEPRDSAVYFCASGDIHHHTFGSGTRLTVV.

The rearrangement uses TRBV7-3 and TRBJ2-1; 8 bases align to TRBD2. The CDR3 is 16 amino acids. Germline trimming cut 5 bases from V and 5 bases from J; bases unmatched to any gene: 11. Germline V gene data show CDR1 as SGHTA and CDR2 as FQGTGA. CDR3 sequence: CASSPAQREPHNEQFF. The CDR3 DNA follows: TGTGCCAGCAGCCCCGCCCAGCGGGAGCCCCACAATGAGCAGTTCTTC.

A few counts support this clonotype. The CDR3: CASSYGGAGELFF. The CDR3 nucleotides are TGTGCCAGCAGCTATGGGGGGGCCGGGGAGCTGTTTTTT. The V and J genes are TRBV6-5 and TRBJ2-2; 7 bases line up with TRBD2. Germline V gene data show CDR1 as MNHEY and CDR2 as SVGAGI. This CDR3 spans 13 amino acids. The ends lost 6 bases at V and 6 bases at J; junction bases unmatched: 4.

This clonotype has more than one count but fewer than ten. The chain joins TRBV29-1 to TRBJ2-1, with TRBD2 as a possible D gene (6 bases). The germline gives CDR1 SQVTM, CDR2 ANQGSEA. V was shortened by 6 bases and J by 1 base, with 16 bases between the two germline ends. The CDR3 is 15 residues long. The CDR3 DNA reads TGCAGCGTCCCGGGCGGGGTGGTGTCCTACAATGAGCAGTTCTTC. It encodes CSVPGGVVSYNEQFF.

This clonotype was seen more than once but under ten times. This CDR3 reads CASSFPSRVGDEQYF. DNA of the CDR3: TGTGCCAGCAGTTTTCCCTCTAGGGTGGGCGACGAGCAGTACTTC. The chain carries TRBV28 and TRBJ2-7; D gene ambiguous. The CDR3 runs 15 residues. V lost 3 bases to trimming and J lost 5 bases, with 17 bases between them. Germline V CDR1 and CDR2: MDHEN, SYDVKM.

This clonotype has more than one count but fewer than ten. The chain recombines TRBV7-9 with TRBJ1-2, with D possibly matching TRBD1 (6 bases). Trimming pared 7 bases from V and 0 bases from J, leaving 12 bases between. CDR1 and CDR2 from the germline V gene are SEHNR and FQNEAQ (reference sequence). CDR3 length: 14 amino acids. CDR3 residues: CASTATGANYGYTF. In DNA form, the CDR3 reads TGTGCCAGCACAGCGACAGGCGCTAACTATGGCTACACCTTC.

This chain links TRBV28 with TRBJ1-1, with 12 bases aligning to TRBD1. Per germline, CDR1 MDHEN and CDR2 SYDVKM. This CDR3 spans 14 amino acids. Unmatched junction bases numbered 4, after V lost 8 bases and J lost 3 bases. CDR3 DNA: TGTGCCAGCGGGGACAGGGGGCTCTACACTGAAGCTTTCTTT. This codes for CASGDRGLYTEAFF. Full variable domain (rest looked up from reference TRBV28 and TRBJ1-1): DVKVTQSSRYLVKRTGEKVFLECVQDMDHENMFWYRQDPGLGLRLIYFSYDVKMKEKGDIPEGYSVSREKKERFSLILESASTNQTSMYLCASGDRGLYTEAFFGQGTRLTVV.

This clonotype was counted between two and nine times. V is TRBV7-8 and J is TRBJ2-1; the D gene is possibly TRBD2 (5 bases). Trimming pared 1 base from V and 8 bases from J, leaving 18 bases between. This CDR3 region has 16 residues. CDR1 and CDR2 (germline): SGHVS, FQNEAQ. The CDR3 DNA reads TGTGCCAGCAGCTTAGGCGACTATGACTATTCCGATGAGCAGTTCTTC. This encodes CASSLGDYDYSDEQFF.

Only a few counts were recorded for this clonotype. The J gene is TRBJ1-1, the V gene TRBV3-1; 7 nucleotides agree with TRBD1. Germline V gene data show CDR1 as LGHDT and CDR2 as YNNKEL (reference sequence). The ends lost 0 bases at V and 5 bases at J; junction bases unmatched: 6. The CDR3 has 15 residues. CDR3 sequence (DNA): TGTGCCAGCAGCCAAGATGAAGGGGGCTGGACTGAAGCTTTCTTT. This translates into CASSQDEGGWTEAFF.

J is TRBJ2-1 and V is TRBV27; 13 bases are shared with TRBD2. The ends lost 4 bases at V and 4 bases at J; junction bases unmatched: 4. The CDR3 runs 16 residues. Germline loops: CDR1 MNHEY, CDR2 SMNVEV (reference sequence). As DNA, the CDR3 is TGTGCCAGCAGTTATGGGACTAGCGGGACGTACAATGAGCAGTTCTTC. Translated, it gives CASSYGTSGTYNEQFF.

The chain carries TRBV6-1 and TRBJ1-3; the D gene is possibly TRBD1 (5 bases). Trimming pared 7 bases from V and 0 bases from J, leaving 19 bases between. The CDR3 sequence is 17 residues long. Looked up from germline, CDR1 is MNHNS and CDR2 is SASEGT. CDR3 sequence: CASKVGPKGSSGNTIYF. The CDR3 bases are TGTGCCAGCAAGGTGGGACCTAAGGGATCCTCTGGAAACACCATATATTTT.

This clonotype was seen a handful of times. This chain joins TRBV12-3 or TRBV12-4 and TRBJ2-2, with D tentatively TRBD1 (6 bases). The CDR3 contains 17 residues. Trimming removed 3 bases at V and 0 bases at J, with 14 bases between. CDR3 sequence reads: CASSLTPGHANTGELFF. CDR3 sequence (DNA): TGTGCCAGCAGTTTGACTCCGGGACACGCGAACACCGGGGAGCTGTTTTTT.

The chain employs TRBV7-2 and TRBJ2-6; tentative D call: TRBD2 (5 bases). Germline lookup yields CDR1 SGHTA and CDR2 FQGNSA. Trimming shortened V by 2 bases and J by 0 bases, and 17 bases separated the two germline ends. CDR3 length: 19 residues. The CDR3 reads CASSLKALASSSGANVLTF. In nucleotides, the CDR3 is TGTGCCAGCAGCTTAAAGGCGCTAGCCTCCAGCTCTGGGGCCAACGTCCTGACTTTC.

This clonotype was found many times. The CDR3 protein is CASTFAGAYEQYF. For the CDR3, the DNA is TGTGCCAGCACCTTTGCGGGAGCCTACGAGCAGTACTTC. This chain connects TRBV7-2 to TRBJ2-7; TRBD2 agrees at 7 bases. CDR3 length: 13 amino acids. Looked up from germline, CDR1 is SGHTA and CDR2 is FQGNSA. V shed 7 bases, J shed 2 bases, and the junction held 5 bases outside the gene matches.

V usage is TRBV7-6 and J usage is TRBJ2-1; 8 nucleotides agree with TRBD2. Germline V gene data show CDR1 as SGHVS and CDR2 as FNYEAQ. V gave up 4 bases and J gave up 10 bases; unmatched junction bases: 6. This CDR3 region has 13 residues. The CDR3 region is CASSYSGSGEQFF. The CDR3 coding sequence is TGTGCCAGCAGCTACAGCGGGAGCGGGGAGCAGTTCTTC.